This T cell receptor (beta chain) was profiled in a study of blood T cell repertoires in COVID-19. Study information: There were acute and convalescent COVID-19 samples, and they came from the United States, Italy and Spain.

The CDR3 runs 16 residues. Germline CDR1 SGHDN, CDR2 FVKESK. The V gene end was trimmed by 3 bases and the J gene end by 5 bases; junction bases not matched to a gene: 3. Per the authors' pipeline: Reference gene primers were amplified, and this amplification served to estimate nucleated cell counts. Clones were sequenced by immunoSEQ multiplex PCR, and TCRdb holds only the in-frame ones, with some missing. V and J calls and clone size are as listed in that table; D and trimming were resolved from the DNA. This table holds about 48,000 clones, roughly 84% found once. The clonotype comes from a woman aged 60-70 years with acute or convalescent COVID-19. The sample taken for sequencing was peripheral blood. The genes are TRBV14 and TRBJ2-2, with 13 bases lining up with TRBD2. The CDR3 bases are TGTGCCAGCAGCCATCCGGGACTAGCGGGAACCGGGGAGCTGTTTTTT. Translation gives CASSHPGLAGTGELFF.